Each of the 23 T cell receptor beta chains below was sequenced from the same sample in a study of cytomegalovirus exposure and HLA in healthy donors. The PCR made use of 60 Vbeta and 13 Jbeta primers. The method was immunoSEQ multiplex PCR; TCRdb's version includes in-frame clones alone and lacks a portion of them. The sample includes 150,000 to 200,000 clones, 70% to 85% of them seen just once. Sequenced input: PBMCs. The receptors were sampled from a man in his fifties or sixties in good health and CMV-seropositive.

CDR3 DNA sequence: TGTGCCAGCAGCTTAGCGCCGAGCGGAGTAGAGACCCAGTACTTC. Its translation is CASSLAPSGVETQYF. V and J are TRBV11-2 and TRBJ2-5; weak D call: TRBD2 (5 bases). The germline CDR1 and CDR2 sequences are SGHAT and FQNNGV. Trimming removed 1 base at V and 4 bases at J, with 13 bases between. The CDR3 loop spans 15 amino acids.

This chain uses TRBV9 with TRBJ1-2, with D hard to call. Trimming removed 0 bases from V and 4 bases from J, with 7 bases in between. The CDR3 spans 13 residues. Germline V gene sequence: CDR1 SGDLS, CDR2 YYNGEE. The CDR3 spells CASSVDGSYGYTF. CDR3 bases: TGTGCCAGCAGCGTAGATGGCTCCTATGGCTACACCTTC. Together with reference TRBV9 and TRBJ1-2, the CDR3 gives the full variable domain: DSGVTQTPKHLITATGQRVTLRCSPRSGDLSVYWYQQSLDQGLQFLIQYYNGEERAKGNILERFSAQQFPDLHSELNLSSLELGDSALYFCASSVDGSYGYTFGSGTRLTVV.

This CDR3 reads CASSPTGASWGGTEAFF. The CDR3 nucleotides are TGTGCCAGCTCACCGACAGGTGCGAGTTGGGGTGGGACTGAAGCTTTCTTT. The chain couples TRBV18 to TRBJ1-1; a possible D gene is TRBD1 (6 bases). V lost 3 bases, J lost 5 bases, and 22 bases lay in between. The CDR3 is made up of 17 amino acids. Germline lookup yields CDR1 KGHSH and CDR2 LQKENI.

This clone was seen a handful of times. The rearrangement joins TRBV7-2 to TRBJ2-5; the D gene is possibly TRBD1 (5 bases). CDR1 is SGHTA, CDR2 FQGNSA, per germline. V was pared by 0 bases and J by 5 bases, with 10 bases between. The CDR3 contains 14 residues. CDR3 in DNA: TGTGCCAGCAGCTTAGCGGGGCCCCGGGAGACCCAGTACTTC. It codes for CASSLAGPRETQYF.

The rearrangement joins TRBV10-3 to TRBJ1-6; D gene unclear. Trimming shortened V by 4 bases and J by 11 bases, and 12 bases separated the two germline ends. CDR1 is ENHRY, CDR2 SYGVKD, per germline. There are 13 residues in the CDR3. CDR3 loop: CAISGVSGTPLHF. In DNA form, the CDR3 reads TGTGCCATCAGTGGGGTTTCGGGGACACCCCTCCACTTT.

This chain links TRBV5-8 with TRBJ2-6, with D possibly matching TRBD1 (6 bases). CDR1 and CDR2 from the germline V gene are SGHTS and YDEGEE. Trimming shortened V by 3 bases and J by 5 bases, and 21 bases separated the two germline ends. This CDR3 spans 18 amino acids. The CDR3 here is CASSYQPQGPLWANVLTF. The CDR3 nucleotides are TGTGCCAGCAGCTACCAACCACAGGGTCCGCTGTGGGCCAACGTCCTGACTTTC.

DNA for the CDR3: TGTGCCAGCAGCTTATCCGAGTATAGCAATCAGCCCCAGCATTTT. Its translation is CASSLSEYSNQPQHF. This rearrangement joins TRBV7-8 to TRBJ1-5; D gene uncertain. The germline V and J ends were trimmed by 2 bases and 0 bases, with 8 bases remaining between them. CDR1 is SGHVS, CDR2 FQNEAQ, per germline. This CDR3 is 15 amino acids long.

In this sample, this clone turned up a few times. The CDR3 region is CASSDSGRPYEQYV. The CDR3 nucleotides read TGCGCCAGCAGTGATAGCGGGAGACCCTACGAGCAGTACGTC. This rearrangement joins TRBV10-2 to TRBJ2-7; 9 nucleotides line up with TRBD2. CDR1 is WSHSY and CDR2 is SAAADI in the germline V gene. Losses at the gene ends were 3 bases for V and 2 bases for J; bases not matched to a gene: 2. This CDR3 comprises 14 residues.

The chain employs TRBV9 and TRBJ2-3; TRBD2 matches at 14 bases. The CDR3 totals 16 residues. After removal of 3 bases from V and 6 bases from J, the junction contained 6 bases not matched to a gene. The germline V gene has CDR1 SGDLS and CDR2 YYNGEE. The CDR3 nucleotides are TGTGCCAGCAGCGGGGGGACTAGCGGGGGCGGGGATACGCAGTATTTT. Encoded protein: CASSGGTSGGGDTQYF.

This clone was counted between two and nine times. The chain couples TRBV9 to TRBJ1-6, with TRBD1 matching 9 bases. Germline V gene lookup returns CDR1 SGDLS and CDR2 YYNGEE. The V segment lost 3 bases and the J segment 8 bases; nucleotides outside the gene matches: 6. CDR3 length: 15 residues. CDR3 loop: CASSAGDRADSPLHF. The DNA for the CDR3 is TGTGCCAGCAGCGCCGGGGACAGGGCTGATTCACCCCTCCACTTT.

V and J are TRBV6-6 and TRBJ1-2, with 9 bases aligning to TRBD1. There are 13 residues in the CDR3. The V gene's germline CDR1 is MNHNY and CDR2 SVGAGI (reference sequence). V dropped 6 bases and J dropped 3; count of bases not matched to a gene: 2. CDR3 sequence reads: CASRRTGDYGYTF. The CDR3 DNA sequence: TGTGCCAGCAGACGGACAGGGGACTATGGCTACACCTTC.

The chain employs TRBV7-8 and TRBJ2-7, with TRBD2 as a possible D gene (6 bases). The CDR3 loop spans 15 amino acids. Germline CDR1 SGHVS, CDR2 FQNEAQ. V was shortened by 0 bases and J by 3 bases, with 12 bases between the two germline ends. The CDR3 DNA reads TGTGCCAGCAGCTTAGCTCCGGGGGACCTCTACGAGCAGTACTTC. Translated: CASSLAPGDLYEQYF. Complete variable domain (other parts from reference TRBV7-8 and TRBJ2-7): GAGVSQSPRYKVAKRGQDVALRCDPISGHVSLFWYQQALGQGPEFLTYFQNEAQLDKSGLPSDRFFAERPEGSVSTLKIQRTQQEDSAVYLCASSLAPGDLYEQYFGPGTRLTVT.

DNA of the CDR3: TGTGCCAGCAGTTTATTAGGGGGACAGGGGGCAATAGGCTACACCTTC. Translation: CASSLLGGQGAIGYTF. V and J are TRBV6-6 and TRBJ1-2; 12 bases are shared with TRBD1. This CDR3 is 16 amino acids long. Germline V gene sequence: CDR1 MNHNY, CDR2 SVGAGI (reference sequence). After removal of 4 bases from V and 8 bases from J, the junction contained 11 bases not matched to a gene.

This chain connects TRBV7-3 to TRBJ2-1, with TRBD2 identical over 9 bases. The CDR3 totals 15 residues. J lost 2 bases, V lost 4 bases, and 3 bases had no gene match. Germline V lookup: CDR1 SGHTA, CDR2 FQGTGA. DNA of the CDR3: TGTGCCAGCAGCTCCGGACTAGCGACCTACAATGAGCAGTTCTTC. This codes for CASSSGLATYNEQFF.

The rearrangement links TRBV4-1 to TRBJ1-6; TRBD1 matches 9 bases. Germline trimming cut 4 bases from V and 4 bases from J; bases unmatched to any gene: 11. The CDR3 sequence is 18 residues long. Germline CDR1 MGHRA, CDR2 YSYEKL. CDR3 amino acids: CASSRDRESPQYNSPLHF. The CDR3 DNA follows: TGCGCCAGCAGCCGGGACAGGGAGTCCCCCCAATATAATTCACCCCTCCACTTT.

This chain links TRBV29-1 with TRBJ2-1; TRBD2 matches 7 bases. The CDR3 sequence is 15 residues long. J lost 3 bases, V lost 7 bases, and 12 bases had no gene match. In germline, CDR1 is SQVTM, CDR2 ANQGSEA. The CDR3 sequence: CSARGGAEGYNEQFF. The CDR3 coding sequence is TGCAGCGCTAGGGGAGGGGCCGAGGGCTACAATGAGCAGTTCTTC.

J is TRBJ2-2 and V is TRBV30, with a weak D call TRBD1 (5 bases). This CDR3 is built from 13 residues. Trimming removed 5 bases at V and 6 bases at J, with 13 bases between. Germline V gives CDR1 GTSNPN, CDR2 SVGIG (reference sequence). CDR3 nucleotide sequence: TGTGCCTGGGGCAGGGATTTTGCCGGGGAGCTGTTTTTT. Translated: CAWGRDFAGELFF. Full variable domain (rest looked up from reference TRBV30 and TRBJ2-2): SQTIHQWPATLVQPVGSPLSLECTVEGTSNPNLYWYRQAAGRGLQLLFYSVGIGQISSEVPQNLSASRPQDRQFILSSKKLLLSDSGFYLCAWGRDFAGELFFGEGSRLTVL.

The J gene is TRBJ2-1, the V gene TRBV5-6, with a tentative D call TRBD2 (5 bases). Trimming stripped 3 bases from V and 3 bases from J, with 13 bases between. The length of the CDR3 is 15 residues. Germline V gene sequence: CDR1 SGHDT, CDR2 YYEEEE. The CDR3: CASSSRGAGYNEQFF. Written as DNA, the CDR3 is TGTGCCAGCAGCTCCCGGGGTGCTGGCTACAATGAGCAGTTCTTC.

V is TRBV6-6 and J is TRBJ1-5, with D hard to call. The CDR3 sequence is 15 residues long. CDR1 is MNHNY and CDR2 is SVGAGI in the germline V gene (reference sequence). V shed 6 bases and J shed 2 bases, with 14 bases lying between them. The CDR3 nucleotides are TGTGCCAGCAGCCCGCGTGTTAGCGGCAATCAGCCCCAGCATTTT. Translated, it gives CASSPRVSGNQPQHF.

This sequence joins TRBV6-5 and TRBJ2-1; 9 bases line up with TRBD1. Germline V gene sequence: CDR1 MNHEY, CDR2 SVGAGI. The CDR3 is 12 residues long. The trim removed 5 bases at V and 9 bases at J, leaving 2 bases unmatched. The CDR3 spells CASSRTGAEQFF. CDR3 nucleotide sequence: TGTGCCAGCAGTCGGACAGGGGCTGAGCAGTTCTTC.

The chain combines TRBV19 with TRBJ2-1, with TRBD2 as a possible D gene (6 bases). Germline V gene data show CDR1 as LNHDA and CDR2 as SQIVND (reference sequence). This CDR3 is built from 12 residues. The V end was cut by 4 bases, the J end by 8 bases, with 9 bases between. CDR3 sequence: CASSSSGDEQFF. CDR3 nucleotide sequence: TGTGCCAGTAGTAGTAGCGGAGATGAGCAGTTCTTC.

The chain uses TRBV18 and TRBJ1-5, with D unresolved. The V end lost 4 bases, the J end lost 8 bases, and 12 bases lay between the germline ends. CDR1 and CDR2 (germline): KGHSH, LQKENI. This CDR3 has 13 residues. The CDR3 protein is CASSLSEAEPQHF. The CDR3 DNA reads as TGTGCCAGCTCACTCTCCGAGGCAGAGCCCCAGCATTTT.

The chain joins TRBV7-3 to TRBJ2-2; 9 nucleotides align to TRBD1. There are 15 residues in the CDR3. CDR1 is SGHTA and CDR2 is FQGTGA in the germline V gene. The V and J ends lost 4 bases and 3 bases, in that order; junction bases with no gene match: 3. CDR3 in amino acids: CASSSGQGDTGELFF. The CDR3 coding sequence is TGTGCCAGCAGCTCGGGACAGGGAGACACCGGGGAGCTGTTTTTT.